This is a list of T cell receptor beta chains from one sample in a study of blood T cell repertoires in COVID-19. Generated by immunoSEQ multiplex PCR, the TCRdb table keeps only in-frame clones and is missing some. This sample has about 250,000 clones; roughly 88% occur once, and the top ten carry under 1.5%. The sample taken for sequencing was peripheral blood. These receptors all stem from a man aged 80 or over with acute or convalescent COVID-19. CDR3s include the opening cysteine and the closing phenylalanine or tryptophan. A D gene is named only where the DNA matches it firmly. Clone sizes are given selectively: once, few, many, or a class where the clone is expanded.

>TRBV2|.|TRBJ2-7|.
CASSGSRGGEQYF
TGTGCCAGCAGTGGTTCAAGGGGGGGCGAGCAGTACTTC
>TRBV7-9|.|TRBJ1-1|.
CASSLVSLNTEAFF
TGTGCCAGCAGCTTGGTGAGCTTGAACACTGAAGCTTTCTTT
>TRBV29-1|TRBD2|TRBJ2-3|.
CSVSVSGGDTQYF
TGCAGCGTCTCGGTTAGCGGGGGCGATACGCAGTATTTT
>TRBV4-3|.|TRBJ2-4|.
CASSQDRTVKNIQYF
TGCGCCAGCAGCCAAGATCGAACAGTAAAAAACATTCAGTACTTC
>TRBV19|TRBD2|TRBJ2-7|few
CASSRGTSGAYEQYF
TGTGCCAGTAGCCGCGGGACTAGCGGGGCCTACGAGCAGTACTTC
>TRBV27|TRBD2|TRBJ2-1|.
CASVGSGREISYNEQFF
TGTGCCAGCGTTGGTAGCGGGAGAGAAATCTCCTACAATGAGCAGTTCTTC
>TRBV6-6|TRBD2|TRBJ2-3|.
CASSPRASGTFTDTQYF
TGTGCCAGCAGTCCGAGGGCTAGCGGGACTTTCACAGATACGCAGTATTTT
>TRBV9|TRBD2|TRBJ2-7|.
CASSLSGVSSYEQYF
TGTGCCAGCAGCCTGAGCGGGGTCAGCTCCTACGAGCAGTACTTC
>TRBV19|TRBD2|TRBJ2-1|.
CASSLPGLVNEQFF
TGTGCCAGTAGCCTTCCGGGACTAGTGAATGAGCAGTTCTTC
>TRBV5-1|.|TRBJ2-7|.
CASSLEGRVDEQYF
TGCGCCAGCAGCTTGGAGGGCAGGGTAGACGAGCAGTACTTC
>TRBV5-5|TRBD1|TRBJ1-1|.
CASSAWTGLNTEAFF
TGTGCCAGCAGCGCCTGGACAGGACTCAACACTGAAGCTTTCTTT
>TRBV18|TRBD1|TRBJ1-5|.
CASSPSQGDQPQHF
TGTGCCAGCTCACCATCGCAGGGGGATCAGCCCCAGCATTTT
>TRBV18|TRBD1|TRBJ2-7|.
CASSPGTGDYEQYF
TGTGCCAGCTCACCAGGGACAGGGGACTACGAGCAGTACTTC
>TRBV4-1|.|TRBJ2-2|.
CASSHGTNTGELFF
TGCGCCAGCAGCCACGGGACTAACACCGGGGAGCTGTTTTTT
>TRBV6-5|.|TRBJ2-1|.
CASRGGVSGLDEQFF
TGTGCCAGCAGGGGCGGAGTTAGCGGATTGGATGAGCAGTTCTTC
>TRBV10-2|TRBD2|TRBJ2-2|.
CASTDLAGGDTGELFF
TGCGCCAGCACTGACCTAGCGGGGGGTGACACCGGGGAGCTGTTTTTT
>TRBV7-9|TRBD1|TRBJ1-2|.
CASSLGTGIYGYTF
TGTGCCAGCAGCTTAGGGACAGGGATCTATGGCTACACCTTC
>TRBV7-3|TRBD1|TRBJ2-5|.
CASSLRGQSTETQYF
TGTGCCAGCAGCTTAAGGGGACAGTCGACGGAGACCCAGTACTTC
>TRBV19|TRBD1|TRBJ1-5|.
CATRKGQNSNQPQHF
TGTGCCACCAGGAAGGGACAGAATAGCAATCAGCCCCAGCATTTT
>TRBV6-6|.|TRBJ2-6|once
CATFHGSGANVLTF
TGTGCCACCTTCCACGGCTCTGGGGCCAACGTCCTGACTTTC
>TRBV6-1|.|TRBJ1-2|.
CASSEGYSIMYGYTF
TGTGCCAGCAGTGAAGGTTACAGTATAATGTATGGCTACACCTTC
>TRBV5-1|TRBD1|TRBJ1-1|.
CATRTGVGTEAFF
TGCGCCACCCGGACAGGGGTCGGGACTGAAGCTTTCTTT